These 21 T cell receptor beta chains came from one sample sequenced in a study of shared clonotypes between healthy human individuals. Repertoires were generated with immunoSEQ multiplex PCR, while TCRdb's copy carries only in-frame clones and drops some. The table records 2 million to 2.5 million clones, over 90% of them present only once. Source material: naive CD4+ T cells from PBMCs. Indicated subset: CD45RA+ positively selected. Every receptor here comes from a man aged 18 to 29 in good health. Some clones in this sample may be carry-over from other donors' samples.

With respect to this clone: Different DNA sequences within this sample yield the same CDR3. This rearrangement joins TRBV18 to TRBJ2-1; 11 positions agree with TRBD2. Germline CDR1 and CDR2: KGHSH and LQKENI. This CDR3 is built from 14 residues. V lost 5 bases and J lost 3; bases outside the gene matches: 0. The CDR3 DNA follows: TGTGCCAGCTCAGGGACTAGCGGCTACAATGAGCAGTTCTTC. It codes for CASSGTSGYNEQFF.

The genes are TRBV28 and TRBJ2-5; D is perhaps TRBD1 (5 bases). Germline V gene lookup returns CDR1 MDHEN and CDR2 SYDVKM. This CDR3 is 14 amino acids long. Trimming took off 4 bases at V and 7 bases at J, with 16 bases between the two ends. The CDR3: CASSYGVGVWTQYF. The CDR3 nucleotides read TGTGCCAGCAGTTATGGGGTAGGGGTATGGACCCAGTACTTC.

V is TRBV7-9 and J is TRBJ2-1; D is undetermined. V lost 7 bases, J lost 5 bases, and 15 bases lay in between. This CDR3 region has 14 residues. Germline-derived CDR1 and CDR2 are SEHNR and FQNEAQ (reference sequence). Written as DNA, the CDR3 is TGTGCCAGCACAACTGTTTTGGGGAACAATGAGCAGTTCTTC. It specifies CASTTVLGNNEQFF.

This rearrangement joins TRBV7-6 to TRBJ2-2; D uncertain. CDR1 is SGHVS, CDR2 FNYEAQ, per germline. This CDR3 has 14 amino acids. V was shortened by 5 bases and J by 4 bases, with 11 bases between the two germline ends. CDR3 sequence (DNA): TGTGCCAGCAGCGCAGTCTCGGGCACCGGGGAGCTGTTTTTT. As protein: CASSAVSGTGELFF.

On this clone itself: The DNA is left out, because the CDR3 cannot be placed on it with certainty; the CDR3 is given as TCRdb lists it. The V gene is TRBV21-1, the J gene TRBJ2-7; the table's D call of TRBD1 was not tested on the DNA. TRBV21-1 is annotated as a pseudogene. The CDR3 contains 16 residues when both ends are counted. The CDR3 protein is CASSKVGTGTAYEQYF.

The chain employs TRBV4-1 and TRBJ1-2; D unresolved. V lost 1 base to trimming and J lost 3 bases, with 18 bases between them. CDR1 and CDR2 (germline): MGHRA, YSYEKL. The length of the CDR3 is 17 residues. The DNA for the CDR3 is TGCGCCAGCAGCCAAGTTAGGTCCTTGCGGAATGACTATGGCTACACCTTC. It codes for CASSQVRSLRNDYGYTF.

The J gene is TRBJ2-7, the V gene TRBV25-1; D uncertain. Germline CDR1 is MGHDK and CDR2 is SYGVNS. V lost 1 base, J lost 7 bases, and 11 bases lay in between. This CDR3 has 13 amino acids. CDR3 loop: CASSELATREQYF. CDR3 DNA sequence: TGTGCCAGCAGTGAATTGGCAACCCGGGAGCAGTACTTC.

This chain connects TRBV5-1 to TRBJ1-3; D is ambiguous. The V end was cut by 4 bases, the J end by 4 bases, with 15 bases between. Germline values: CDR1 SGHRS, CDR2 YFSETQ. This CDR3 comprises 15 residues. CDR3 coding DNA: TGCGCCAGCAGCCTCCAGCCCGGGGTGGGAAACACCATATATTTT. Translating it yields CASSLQPGVGNTIYF.

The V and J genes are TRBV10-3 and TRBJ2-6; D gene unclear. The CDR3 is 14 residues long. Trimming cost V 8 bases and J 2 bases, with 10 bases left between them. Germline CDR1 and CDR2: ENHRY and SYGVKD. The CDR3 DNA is TGTGCCATCCCCACATTCCCTGGGGCCAACGTCCTGACTTTC. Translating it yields CAIPTFPGANVLTF.

As DNA, the CDR3 is TGCGCCAGCAGCTTGGATTCCAGGGTTCGGGAGACCCAGTACTTC. This gives the protein CASSLDSRVRETQYF. The chain recombines TRBV5-1 with TRBJ2-5; possibly TRBD1 for D (5 bases). The V gene's germline CDR1 is SGHRS and CDR2 YFSETQ. The CDR3 runs 15 residues. V was clipped by 0 bases and J by 5 bases, with 14 bases between them.

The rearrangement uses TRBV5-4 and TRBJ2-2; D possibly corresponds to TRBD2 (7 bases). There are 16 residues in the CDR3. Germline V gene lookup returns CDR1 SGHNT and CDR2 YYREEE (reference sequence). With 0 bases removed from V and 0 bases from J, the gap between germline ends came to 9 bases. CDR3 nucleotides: TGTGCCAGCAGCTTGGAGGGGGGGTCGAACACCGGGGAGCTGTTTTTT. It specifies CASSLEGGSNTGELFF.

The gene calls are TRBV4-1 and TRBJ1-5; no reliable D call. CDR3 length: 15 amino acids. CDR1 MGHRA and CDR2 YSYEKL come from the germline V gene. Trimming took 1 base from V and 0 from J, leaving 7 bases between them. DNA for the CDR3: TGCGCCAGCAGCCAAGGTGGGCCTAGCAATCAGCCCCAGCATTTT. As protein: CASSQGGPSNQPQHF.

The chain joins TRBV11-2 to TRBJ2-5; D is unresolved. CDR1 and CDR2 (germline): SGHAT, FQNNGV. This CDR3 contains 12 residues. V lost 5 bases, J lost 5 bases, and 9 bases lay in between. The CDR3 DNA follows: TGTGCCAGCAGCCCGGCCGGGGAGACCCAGTACTTC. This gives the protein CASSPAGETQYF. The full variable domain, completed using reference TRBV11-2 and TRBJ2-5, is EAGVAQSPRYKIIEKRQSVAFWCNPISGHATLYWYQQILGQGPKLLIQFQNNGVVDDSQLPKDRFSAERLKGVDSTLKIQPAKLEDSAVYLCASSPAGETQYFGPGTRLLVL.

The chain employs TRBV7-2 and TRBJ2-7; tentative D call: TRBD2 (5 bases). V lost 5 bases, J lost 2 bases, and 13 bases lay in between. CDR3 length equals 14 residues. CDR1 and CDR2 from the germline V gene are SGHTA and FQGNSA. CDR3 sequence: CASSPLDGPYEQYF. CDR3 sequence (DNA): TGTGCCAGCAGCCCACTAGACGGGCCCTACGAGCAGTACTTC. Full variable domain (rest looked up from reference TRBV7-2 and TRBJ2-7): GAGVSQSPSNKVTEKGKDVELRCDPISGHTALYWYRQSLGQGLEFLIYFQGNSAPDKSGLPSDRFSAERTGGSVSTLTIQRTQQEDSAVYLCASSPLDGPYEQYFGPGTRLTVT.

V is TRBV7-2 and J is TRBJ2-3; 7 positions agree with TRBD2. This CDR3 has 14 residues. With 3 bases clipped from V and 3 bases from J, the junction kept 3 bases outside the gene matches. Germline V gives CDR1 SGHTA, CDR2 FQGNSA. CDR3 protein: CASSFEAGTDTQYF. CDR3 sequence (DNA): TGTGCCAGCAGCTTTGAAGCGGGAACAGATACGCAGTATTTT.

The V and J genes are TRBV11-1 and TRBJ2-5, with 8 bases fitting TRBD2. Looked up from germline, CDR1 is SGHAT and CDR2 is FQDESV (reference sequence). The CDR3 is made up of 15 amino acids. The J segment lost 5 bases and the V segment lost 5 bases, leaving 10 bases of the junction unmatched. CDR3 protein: CASSDSKREMETQYF. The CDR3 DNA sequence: TGTGCCAGCAGCGATTCTAAGCGGGAGATGGAGACCCAGTACTTC.

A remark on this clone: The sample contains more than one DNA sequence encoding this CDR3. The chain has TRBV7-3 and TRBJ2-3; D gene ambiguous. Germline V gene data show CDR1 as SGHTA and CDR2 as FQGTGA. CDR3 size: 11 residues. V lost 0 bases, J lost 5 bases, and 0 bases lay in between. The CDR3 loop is CASSLTDTQYF. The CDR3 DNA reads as TGTGCCAGCAGCTTAACAGATACGCAGTATTTT.

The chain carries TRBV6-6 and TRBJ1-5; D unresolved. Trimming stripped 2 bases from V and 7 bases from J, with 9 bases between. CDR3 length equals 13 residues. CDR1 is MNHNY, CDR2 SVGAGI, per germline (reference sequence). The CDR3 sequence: CASSYDGVQPQHF. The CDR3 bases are TGTGCCAGCAGTTACGACGGGGTCCAGCCCCAGCATTTT.

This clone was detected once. The CDR3 sequence is CASQGGTLGIQQYF. The CDR3 DNA reads as TGTGCCAGCCAAGGGGGGACCCTCGGAATCCAGCAGTACTTC. This chain uses TRBV25-1 with TRBJ2-7; D possibly uses TRBD1 or TRBD2 (6 bases each). The CDR3 length is 14 residues. V dropped 8 bases and J dropped 8 bases, with 22 bases sitting between them. CDR1 is MGHDK and CDR2 is SYGVNS in the germline V gene.

CDR3 DNA: TGTGCCAGCAGAATTACAGCGAACACTGAAGCTTTCTTT. As protein: CASRITANTEAFF. The rearrangement links TRBV5-4 to TRBJ1-1, with no clear D. There are 13 residues in the CDR3. The germline CDR1 and CDR2 sequences are SGHNT and YYREEE (reference sequence). The V end was cut by 5 bases, the J end by 1 base, with 9 bases between. Drawing the rest from reference TRBV5-4 and TRBJ1-1, the complete variable domain is ETGVTQSPTHLIKTRGQQVTLRCSSQSGHNTVSWYQQALGQGPQFIFQYYREEENGRGNFPPRFSGLQFPNYSSELNVNALELDDSALYLCASRITANTEAFFGQGTRLTVV.

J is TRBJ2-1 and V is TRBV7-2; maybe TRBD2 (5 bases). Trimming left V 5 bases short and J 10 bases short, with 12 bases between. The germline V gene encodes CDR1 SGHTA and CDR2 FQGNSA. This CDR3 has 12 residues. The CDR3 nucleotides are TGTGCCAGCAGCCTCCAGCGGAGAGAGCAGTTCTTC. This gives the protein CASSLQRREQFF.